This T cell receptor (beta chain) was profiled in a study of T cells in Graves' hyperthyroidism and ophthalmopathy. Findings and limits, study-wide: Blood shared most expanded thyroid clonotypes above 0.001.

A lack of ophthalmopathy progression within 18 months defined stable Graves' hyperthyroidism. This clonotype occurred many times. Its matching antigen is unknown. Amplified regions were TCR beta CDR3 sequences from RNA transcripts. During a first-round RT-PCR of the TCR CDR3, the HTBI primer set was used. TCRdb passed the multiplex PCR reads through MiXCR, listing each CDR3 protein once. The sample includes under 400,000 distinct CDR3 sequences, approximately 15% seen only once; the top ten take approximately 33%. The receptor was isolated from a man younger than 40 with Graves' hyperthyroidism. Sequenced sample: blood.

The CDR3 DNA reads TGTGCCAGCAGTCCAGGGGAGCGGGAGTTGGATACGCAGTATTTT. Its protein product is CASSPGERELDTQYF. The J gene is TRBJ2-3, the V gene TRBV2; 8 nucleotides align to TRBD2. Trimming cost V 5 bases and J 6 bases; bases outside gene matches: 10. This CDR3 contains 15 residues. CDR1 SNHLY and CDR2 FYNNEI come from the germline V gene. The variable domain in full, completed from reference TRBV2 and TRBJ2-3, reads EPEVTQTPSHQVTQMGQEVILRCVPISNHLYFYWYRQILGQKVEFLVSFYNNEISEKSEIFDDQFSVERPDGSNFTLKIRSTKLEDSAMYFCASSPGERELDTQYFGPGTRLTVL.